The present entry profiles one T cell receptor (beta chain) with its context. This table comes from immunoSEQ multiplex PCR, and its TCRdb copy is limited to in-frame clones, with some not included. The sample carries about 68,000 clones, around 93% recorded once. The CDR3 has 16 residues. V was cut by 4 bases and J by 1 base, with 16 bases left in between. Germline CDR1 LGHNA, CDR2 YNFKEQ. This entry is derived from a study of T cells after somatic rescue of genetic block. This receptor was obtained from a man aged 35 to 55. V gene TRBV4-2 combines with J gene TRBJ1-1; D is uncertain. The sample consisted of peripheral blood mononuclear cells (PBMCs). DNA for the CDR3: TGTGCCAGCAGCCCCCGGCTGGGCAGGCAGAACACTGAAGCTTTCTTT. Amino acids: CASSPRLGRQNTEAFF.